The T cell receptor (beta chain) described here comes from a study of lymphopenia after photon versus proton radiotherapy. Findings of the study overall: Relative stability marked proton patients; photon patients lost diversity and naive cells. Post-nadir TCR diversity decline inversely tracked overall survival among those who died. Survival link was tested only in deceased patients; proton benefit remains a possibility. After the lymphocyte nadir, photon-treated repertoires showed oligoclonal expansion, especially of CD8+ Temra cells.

This clone was recorded only once. Its antigen remains unknown. Here immunoSEQ multiplex PCR was the method, and the copy in TCRdb shows in-frame clones only, minus some. The data contain about 68,000 clones, around 90% of them singletons. Germline CDR1 and CDR2: KGHSH and LQKENI. CDR3 length: 14 residues. Trimming cost V 6 bases and J 2 bases, with 13 bases left between them. The chain uses TRBV18 and TRBJ2-5; D gene uncertain. The source was peripheral blood, collected from a patient treated with photon-based radiotherapy. This clonotype was obtained from a woman aged 65 to 85 with pancreatic cancer. The CDR3 coding sequence is TGTGCCAGCTCCCCAAGGCCGGGTCAAGAGACCCAGTACTTC. Translating it yields CASSPRPGQETQYF. Supplemented by reference TRBV18 and TRBJ2-5, the full variable domain reads NAGVMQNPRHLVRRRGQEARLRCSPMKGHSHVYWYRQLPEEGLKFMVYLQKENIIDESGMPKERFSAEFPKEGPSILRIQQVVRGDSAAYFCASSPRPGQETQYFGPGTRLLVL.